The TCR beta chain described here comes from a study of PD-L1 blockade in urothelial cancer. Overall study: Analyses were performed on blood at 3 weeks after treatment start (the second dose) and at 6 weeks.

The time point denotes: pretreatment peripheral blood. The authors spiked synthetic TCR analog templates into each PCR. Using immunoSEQ multiplex PCR, the repertoire was profiled, and TCRdb retains in-frame clones only, with some absent. Of around 130,000 clones in the sample, about 81% are singletons; the top ten hold 3.2%. The origin of this receptor is a man aged 50 to 59 with urothelial cancer. The sequences come from PBMCs, collected around atezolizumab (anti-PD-L1) treatment.

The CDR3 region is CASSFAGATNEKLFF. The CDR3, as DNA: TGTGCCAGCAGTTTTGCGGGGGCAACTAATGAAAAACTGTTTTTT. The V and J genes are TRBV27 and TRBJ1-4, with TRBD1 as a possible D gene (5 bases). V dropped 3 bases and J dropped 0 bases, with 8 bases sitting between them. This CDR3 has 15 residues. CDR1 MNHEY and CDR2 SMNVEV come from the germline V gene (reference sequence).